This T cell receptor (beta chain) stems from a study of T cell repertoires in cytomegalovirus infection. Study in general: CMV epitopes in the study were HLA-C-restricted (recently identified) and HLA-B-restricted (well studied).

The table lists this clonotype with a few counts. The target antigen is unknown. One entry per CDR3 protein, called by TCRdb with MiXCR from the reads. The table includes 570,000 or so distinct CDR3 sequences, about 39% detected once. Overall study results and limits: CMV-specific TCR beta clonotypes restricted by HLA-C dominated the ex vivo response.

This clonotype was sampled from a human donor in good health (CMV status not recorded). Some clones in this sample may be carry-over from other donors' samples. The sample here was cultured PBMCs, taken from culture after CMV antigen stimulation.

In DNA, the CDR3 is TGTGCCAGCACCTTCGGGGAAGTATCAGATACGCAGTATTTT. This translates into CASTFGEVSDTQYF. The gene calls are TRBV7-2 and TRBJ2-3; D is possibly TRBD2 (5 bases). The CDR3 loop spans 14 amino acids. Trimming took 7 bases from V and 4 from J, leaving 15 bases between them. Looked up from germline, CDR1 is SGHTA and CDR2 is FQGNSA.